Described below is a single T cell receptor beta chain sequence and its context. Its antigen remains unknown. Time point specified: week 23, last vaccination. Doses comprised 300 ug of mutant IDH1 20-mer peptide each, plus topical imiquimod. TCRdb's copy holds only in-frame clones and misses some; the assay was immunoSEQ multiplex PCR. The sample has roughly 36,000 clones; more than 75% are singletons. The data were taken from a study of a mutant IDH1 vaccine in newly diagnosed glioma. Across the whole study: Eight vaccinations went to patients in weeks 1, 3, 5, 7, 11, 15, 19, 23. Initiation of the vaccine course occurred 4-6 weeks after radiotherapy alone, or alongside temozolomide cycles. Prior therapy was radiotherapy, temozolomide, or both; most received both.

V gave up 5 bases and J gave up 0 bases, with 12 bases separating them. The CDR3 length is 15 residues. Looked up from germline, CDR1 is SSHAT and CDR2 is FNYEAQ (reference sequence). General observations from the study: Vaccine-induced immune responses were detected in about 93% of patients.

This TCR came from a man between 40 and 49 years old with glioma. The sequencing here drew on PBMCs, taken from a glioma patient whose treatment included an IDH1 peptide vaccine. The V call is TRBV7-7, the J call TRBJ2-3, with D possibly being TRBD1 (6 bases). The CDR3 sequence is CASSQGHPSTDTQYF. The DNA of the CDR3 is TGTGCCAGCAGCCAGGGACACCCTAGCACAGATACGCAGTATTTT.